The entry below describes one T cell receptor (beta chain). Germline CDR1 SGHVS, CDR2 FQNEAQ. V lost 5 bases to trimming and J lost 2 bases, with 16 bases between them. This CDR3 is 15 amino acids long. Per the study methods: The assay estimated nucleated cells by amplifying reference gene primers. Libraries were prepared by immunoSEQ multiplex PCR; TCRdb keeps only in-frame clonotypes and omits some of them. V, J and clone size derive from that table, while D and trimming were established from the DNA sequence. The table records about 260,000 clones, about 90% of them present only once. This entry is derived from a study of blood T cell repertoires in COVID-19. At the level of the study: Samples taken during acute and convalescent COVID-19 were collected in the United States, Italy and Spain.

This TCR came from a person under 30 with COVID-19, enrolled during active disease. Sequencing was carried out using peripheral blood. The chain has TRBV7-8 and TRBJ2-7; TRBD1 is a possible D gene (6 bases). CDR3 loop: CASSQGTRSTYEQYF. The DNA of the CDR3 is TGTGCCAGCAGCCAAGGGACAAGGTCGACCTACGAGCAGTACTTC.